This T cell receptor beta chain was observed in a study of CD8+ T cells in alopecia areata. The CDR3 is 12 residues long. Germline V gene data show CDR1 as SGHRS and CDR2 as YFSETQ. V lost 5 bases and J lost 4, with 7 bases in between. Sampling of alopecia areata patients yielded lesional scalp punch biopsies as well as peripheral blood. The sequencing template was cDNA reverse transcribed from extracted RNA. Data came from immunoSEQ multiplex PCR; TCRdb stores just in-frame clones and leaves some out. The data contain about 12,000 clones, around three fifths of them singletons. The sample consisted of skin. The TCR originated in a human donor with alopecia areata. The rearrangement links TRBV5-1 to TRBJ2-1, with a possible D match to TRBD1 (6 bases). The CDR3 DNA sequence: TGCGCCAGCAGACAGGGTTACAATGAGCAGTTCTTC. As protein: CASRQGYNEQFF.